A selection of T cell receptor beta chains follows, all from one sample in a study of radiotherapy plus CTLA-4 blockade in lung cancer. The data were produced by immunoSEQ multiplex PCR, yet TCRdb's version contains in-frame clones alone and is incomplete. Among about 80,000 clones, roughly four fifths were seen once, and the ten largest hold about 0.79%. This sample comprised peripheral blood, obtained from a patient treated with radiotherapy plus ipilimumab. These receptors originate from a human donor with non-small cell lung cancer who had stable disease on radiotherapy plus ipilimumab. Both conserved end residues are trimmed from each CDR3. Fields, in order: J gene, V gene, CDR3 protein.

>TRBJ2-1|TRBV6-4
ASSDSAGSYNEQF
>TRBJ2-2|TRBV29-1
SVEVGDRVTGELF
>TRBJ2-7|TRBV9
ASSALASTSYEQY
>TRBJ1-6|TRBV19
ASSISRGGSPLH
>TRBJ1-2|TRBV5-4
ASSLANSYGYT
>TRBJ2-3|TRBV4-1
ASSQDQVDTQY
>TRBJ2-7|TRBV18
ASSPWTGEVH
>TRBJ2-7|TRBV13
ASSLVGQGAEQY
>TRBJ2-3|TRBV11-3
ASSPTGGRKTDTQY
>TRBJ2-7|TRBV29-1
SVESSGQGSREQY
>TRBJ1-3|TRBV13
ASSLGRGSGNTIY
>TRBJ1-2|TRBV11-2
ASSSLRRFYGYT